Each of the 22 T cell receptor beta chains below was sequenced from the same sample in a study of shared clonotypes between healthy human individuals. The protocol was immunoSEQ multiplex PCR, while the TCRdb copy is restricted to in-frame clones and leaves out a portion. The data hold 2 million or so clones, with roughly 94% observed a single time. Sequenced input: naive CD4+ T cells sorted from blood. Subset of the sample: CD45RA+ positively selected. All receptors come from a man between 18 and 35 years old in good health.

The chain employs TRBV7-2 and TRBJ2-2; 7 positions agree with TRBD2. V lost 1 base, J lost 5 bases, and 7 bases stayed unmatched. The CDR3 loop spans 16 amino acids. Germline CDR1 reads SGHTA; CDR2 reads FQGNSA. The CDR3 bases are TGTGCCAGCAGCTTAGGCCTAGCGGTTTCGACCGGGGAGCTGTTTTTT. Amino acid sequence: CASSLGLAVSTGELFF.

The gene calls are TRBV5-1 and TRBJ2-4; perhaps TRBD2 as D (5 bases). Per the germline V gene, CDR1 is SGHRS and CDR2 is YFSETQ. Between the trimmed V and J ends, which lost 4 bases and 3 bases, there was a span of 8 bases. The length of the CDR3 is 13 residues. The CDR3 is CASSLSGKNIQYF. The CDR3 DNA follows: TGCGCCAGCAGCCTAAGCGGCAAAAACATTCAGTACTTC.

On this clone: The junction shows a germline mismatch at one end, possibly a read error. The genes are TRBV2 and TRBJ2-5; 9 bases line up with TRBD2. Germline CDR1 and CDR2: SNHLY and FYNNEI. CDR3 size: 15 residues. The CDR3 DNA reads as TGTGCCAGCACCCAAAGTGGCGGGGGGGAAGAGGCCCAGTACTTC. It codes for CASTQSGGGEEAQYF.

The chain joins TRBV20-1 to TRBJ2-5; no clear D gene. The CDR3 has 11 residues. Trimming left V 5 bases short and J 5 bases short, with 9 bases between. Looked up from germline, CDR1 is DFQATT and CDR2 is SNEGSKA (reference sequence). CDR3 amino acids: CSAPLSETQYF. The CDR3 DNA follows: TGCAGTGCTCCACTTAGCGAGACCCAGTACTTC.

The V gene is TRBV2, the J gene TRBJ1-4; D might be TRBD1 (5 bases). The CDR3 is made up of 15 amino acids. Deletions cut 5 bases from V and 0 bases from J, with 10 bases between. CDR1 and CDR2 (germline): SNHLY, FYNNEI. CDR3 residues: CASSTWTPTNEKLFF. The DNA of the CDR3 is TGTGCCAGCAGTACCTGGACACCAACTAATGAAAAACTGTTTTTT.

The chain couples TRBV18 to TRBJ1-1; TRBD1 aligns across 7 bases. V trimming: 3 bases; J trimming: 4 bases; junction bases outside the gene matches: 5. Germline CDR1 and CDR2: KGHSH and LQKENI. This CDR3 spans 14 amino acids. Here the CDR3 DNA reads TGTGCCAGCTCACCTGTCTGGGACAGCACTGAAGCTTTCTTT. It specifies CASSPVWDSTEAFF.

The V and J genes are TRBV27 and TRBJ1-2; 9 nucleotides align to TRBD1. CDR3 length: 16 amino acids. CDR1 MNHEY and CDR2 SMNVEV come from the germline V gene (reference sequence). After removal of 8 bases from V and 1 base from J, the junction contained 11 bases not matched to a gene. The CDR3 sequence: CASGSRDRAFNYGYTF. In nucleotides, the CDR3 is TGTGCCAGCGGGTCCAGGGACAGGGCTTTTAACTATGGCTACACCTTC.

The V call is TRBV30, the J call TRBJ1-6, with D unclear. Per germline, CDR1 GTSNPN and CDR2 SVGIG (reference sequence). Between the trimmed V and J ends, which lost 4 bases and 7 bases, there was a span of 14 bases. The CDR3 is 14 residues long. The CDR3 loop is CAWTLLTSNSPLHF. CDR3 nucleotides: TGTGCCTGGACCCTCCTTACCTCGAATTCACCCCTCCACTTT.

V is TRBV6-5 and J is TRBJ2-1; no clear D gene. The length of the CDR3 is 13 residues. The V gene's germline CDR1 is MNHEY and CDR2 SVGAGI. V lost 0 bases to trimming and J lost 4 bases, with 4 bases between them. CDR3 in amino acids: CASSYSRYNEQFF. Here the CDR3 DNA reads TGTGCCAGCAGTTACTCAAGATACAATGAGCAGTTCTTC.

V and J are TRBV18 and TRBJ1-5; 9 bases align to TRBD1. The CDR3 sequence is 16 residues long. The germline V gene has CDR1 KGHSH and CDR2 LQKENI. Trimming took 6 bases from V and 4 from J; bases not matched to a gene: 10. The CDR3 coding sequence is TGTGCCAGCTCGGCCGGGACAGGGATTCCGAATCAGCCCCAGCATTTT. Encoded protein: CASSAGTGIPNQPQHF.

V is TRBV11-2 and J is TRBJ2-5, with 7 bases that match TRBD2. With V trimmed by 5 bases and J by 2 bases, 11 bases remained unmatched. The length of the CDR3 is 16 residues. From germline, CDR1 is SGHAT and CDR2 FQNNGV. The CDR3 loop is CASSALAKKNQETQYF. The CDR3 DNA sequence: TGTGCCAGCAGCGCACTAGCGAAAAAAAATCAAGAGACCCAGTACTTC. Based on the CDR3 plus reference TRBV11-2 and TRBJ2-5, the full variable domain is EAGVAQSPRYKIIEKRQSVAFWCNPISGHATLYWYQQILGQGPKLLIQFQNNGVVDDSQLPKDRFSAERLKGVDSTLKIQPAKLEDSAVYLCASSALAKKNQETQYFGPGTRLLVL.

The chain uses TRBV7-2 and TRBJ1-1; D is undetermined. The CDR3 consists of 13 residues. The V end was cut by 2 bases, the J end by 6 bases, with 10 bases between. Germline CDR1 and CDR2: SGHTA and FQGNSA. CDR3 protein: CASSLRRVPEAFF. The CDR3, as DNA: TGTGCCAGCAGCTTACGACGAGTCCCTGAAGCTTTCTTT.

The chain links TRBV18 to TRBJ1-6, with 8 positions matching TRBD1. From germline, CDR1 is KGHSH and CDR2 LQKENI. With V trimmed by 6 bases and J by 11 bases, 12 bases remained unmatched. The CDR3 extends over 15 amino acids. As DNA, the CDR3 is TGTGCCAGCTCTCAGGGGGCGGAGGGGGAGACACCCCTCCACTTT. As protein: CASSQGAEGETPLHF.

The rearrangement joins TRBV4-1 to TRBJ2-5; D gene ambiguous. Trimming pared 2 bases from V and 6 bases from J, leaving 4 bases between. Germline CDR1 MGHRA, CDR2 YSYEKL. This CDR3 has 11 residues. The CDR3 protein is CASSQSQTQYF. CDR3 nucleotide sequence: TGCGCCAGCAGCCAATCTCAGACCCAGTACTTC.

V usage is TRBV29-1 and J usage is TRBJ2-2; weak D call: TRBD1 (5 bases). CDR1 and CDR2 (germline): SQVTM, ANQGSEA. The V end was cut by 5 bases, the J end by 3 bases, with 10 bases between. The CDR3 spans 13 residues. The CDR3: CSVFIGDTGELFF. As DNA, the CDR3 is TGCAGCGTTTTTATAGGGGACACCGGGGAGCTGTTTTTT.

The table lists this clone with a count of one. The chain has TRBV21-1 and TRBJ1-5. TRBV21-1 is given as a pseudogene. CDR3 size: 11 residues. The CDR3: CASGENQPQHF. The CDR3 DNA is TGTGCCTCGGGGGAGAATCAGCCCCAGCATTTT.

In regard to this clone: A much larger clone differs from this one at a single base, so this may be a read error. This sequence joins TRBV7-9 and TRBJ1-4, with D maybe TRBD1 (6 bases). The CDR3 totals 14 residues. Germline V gene lookup returns CDR1 SEHNR and CDR2 FQNEAQ (reference sequence). V lost 1 base, J lost 6 bases, and 9 bases lay in between. CDR3 residues: CASSLGQVDEKLFF. The CDR3, as DNA: TGTGCCAGCAGCTTAGGACAGGTGGATGAAAAACTGTTTTTT. Looking up the rest from reference TRBV7-9 and TRBJ1-4 gives the full variable domain: DTGVSQNPRHKITKRGQNVTFRCDPISEHNRLYWYRQTLGQGPEFLTYFQNEAQLEKSRLLSDRFSAERPKGSFSTLEIQRTEQGDSAMYLCASSLGQVDEKLFFGSGTQLSVL.

V is TRBV15 and J is TRBJ2-1; D gene unclear. CDR1 is LNHNV and CDR2 is YYDKDF in the germline V gene (reference sequence). Trimming left V 0 bases short and J 7 bases short, with 1 base between. This CDR3 is 11 amino acids long. The CDR3 sequence is CATSRENEQFF. CDR3 in DNA: TGTGCCACCAGCAGAGAAAATGAGCAGTTCTTC.

The chain recombines TRBV7-6 with TRBJ1-2; D is unclear. V dropped 1 base and J dropped 2 bases, with 5 bases sitting between them. In germline, CDR1 is SGHVS, CDR2 FNYEAQ. The CDR3 extends over 13 amino acids. CDR3 loop: CASSLDSNYGYTF. DNA of the CDR3: TGTGCCAGCAGCTTAGACAGCAACTATGGCTACACCTTC.

This clone was recorded once. The V and J genes are TRBV30 and TRBJ2-1; TRBD1 matches 8 bases. V trimming: 4 bases; J trimming: 7 bases; junction bases outside the gene matches: 18. The CDR3 consists of 17 residues. Germline assignment: CDR1 GTSNPN and CDR2 SVGIG (reference sequence). CDR3 sequence: CAWKFPGQGGRRNEQFF. As DNA, the CDR3 is TGTGCCTGGAAATTCCCCGGACAGGGCGGCCGGCGGAATGAGCAGTTCTTC. The full variable domain, with the rest looked up from reference TRBV30 and TRBJ2-1, is SQTIHQWPATLVQPVGSPLSLECTVEGTSNPNLYWYRQAAGRGLQLLFYSVGIGQISSEVPQNLSASRPQDRQFILSSKKLLLSDSGFYLCAWKFPGQGGRRNEQFFGPGTRLTVL.

This clone was detected only once. The V and J genes are TRBV10-2 and TRBJ1-3; D is uncertain. Germline CDR1 WSHSY, CDR2 SAAADI. Trimming took 4 bases from V and 6 from J, leaving 10 bases between them. The CDR3 covers 13 residues. The CDR3 sequence is CASSADRANTIYF. In DNA, the CDR3 is TGCGCCAGCAGTGCGGACCGGGCAAACACCATATATTTT.

The chain employs TRBV29-1 and TRBJ2-7, with 9 bases identical to TRBD2. V lost 6 bases to trimming and J lost 3 bases; unmatched junction nucleotides: 9. Germline CDR1 is SQVTM and CDR2 is ANQGSEA. The CDR3 extends over 14 amino acids. CDR3 nucleotides: TGCAGCGTCGGAGCGGGAGGATTGTTCTACGAGCAGTACTTC. This codes for CSVGAGGLFYEQYF.